The present T cell receptor beta chain was sequenced within a study of blood T cells in healthy people across ages. Together with a sample-barcoded 5' primer, a J-beta primer mix was included in a second PCR lasting roughly 6 to 12 cycles. With 12 random nucleotides, a template-switch adaptor tagged each individual cDNA molecule. TCRdb re-called the 5' RACE reads with MiXCR, one entry per CDR3 protein. Among around 800,000 distinct CDR3 sequences listed, approximately 24% were seen once. Trimming cost V 4 bases and J 4 bases, with 11 bases left between them. Looked up from germline, CDR1 is SGHRS and CDR2 is YFSETQ. The CDR3 runs to 13 residues. Separately, the same data were catalogued under a study of T cells of mothers and their children.

The sequenced material came from blood. This receptor was obtained from a boy aged 10-17 years in good health. V usage is TRBV5-1 and J usage is TRBJ2-5; D gene unclear. The CDR3 loop is CASSPGPLETQYF. The CDR3 DNA reads as TGCGCCAGCAGCCCCGGACCCCTAGAGACCCAGTACTTC. Complete variable domain (other parts from reference TRBV5-1 and TRBJ2-5): KAGVTQTPRYLIKTRGQQVTLSCSPISGHRSVSWYQQTPGQGLQFLFEYFSETQRNKGNFPGRFSGRQFSNSRSEMNVSTLELGDSALYLCASSPGPLETQYFGPGTRLLVL.